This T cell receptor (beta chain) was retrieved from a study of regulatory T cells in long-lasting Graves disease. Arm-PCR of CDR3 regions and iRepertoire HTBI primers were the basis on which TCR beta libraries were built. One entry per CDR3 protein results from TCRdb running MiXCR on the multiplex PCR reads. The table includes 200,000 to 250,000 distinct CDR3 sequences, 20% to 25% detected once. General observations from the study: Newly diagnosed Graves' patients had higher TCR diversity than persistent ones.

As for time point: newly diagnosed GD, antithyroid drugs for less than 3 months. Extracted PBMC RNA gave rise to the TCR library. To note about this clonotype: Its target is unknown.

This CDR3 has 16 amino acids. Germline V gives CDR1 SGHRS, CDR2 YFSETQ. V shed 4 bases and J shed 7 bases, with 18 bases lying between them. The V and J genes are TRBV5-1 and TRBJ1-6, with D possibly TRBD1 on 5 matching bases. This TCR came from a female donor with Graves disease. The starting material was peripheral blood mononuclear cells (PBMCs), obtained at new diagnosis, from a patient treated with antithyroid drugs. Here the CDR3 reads CASSGELGEGNSPLHF. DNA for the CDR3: TGCGCCAGCAGCGGGGAACTGGGGGAAGGCAATTCACCCCTCCACTTT.